This TCR beta chain came from a study of blood T cell repertoires in COVID-19. Study at large: Material from acute and convalescent COVID-19 was sourced from the United States, Italy and Spain. Nucleic acid was either cDNA or gDNA, and it came from T cells, B-cell-depleted T cells, or PBMCs.

Clones were read by immunoSEQ multiplex PCR, and TCRdb kept only the in-frame ones, dropping some. Here the sample spans around 250,000 clones, 80% to 90% being singletons. The germline V and J ends were trimmed by 3 bases and 8 bases, with 13 bases remaining between them. Germline V gene sequence: CDR1 MDHEN, CDR2 SYDVKM. The CDR3 is made up of 13 amino acids. This clonotype was obtained from a woman aged 35 to 49 who had been exposed to COVID-19. V and J are TRBV28 and TRBJ1-2, with D perhaps matching TRBD1 (5 bases). Material: PBMCs or T cells enriched from blood (not recorded which). For the CDR3, the DNA is TGTGCCAGCAGTTTTCGGGGACTAGACGGCTACACCTTC. This codes for CASSFRGLDGYTF.